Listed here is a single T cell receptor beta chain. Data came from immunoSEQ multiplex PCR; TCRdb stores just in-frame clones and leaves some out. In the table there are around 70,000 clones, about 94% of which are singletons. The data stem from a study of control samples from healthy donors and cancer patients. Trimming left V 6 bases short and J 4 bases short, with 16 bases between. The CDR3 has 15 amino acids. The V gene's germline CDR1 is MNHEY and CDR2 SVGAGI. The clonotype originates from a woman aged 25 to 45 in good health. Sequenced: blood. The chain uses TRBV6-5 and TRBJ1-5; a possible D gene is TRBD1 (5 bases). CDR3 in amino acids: CASRGPGVRNQPQHF. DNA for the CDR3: TGTGCCAGCAGGGGACCGGGGGTTCGGAATCAGCCCCAGCATTTT.